The 19 T cell receptor beta chains below come from one sample, sequenced in a study of blood T cell repertoires in COVID-19 (dated by TCRdb to 2019 to 2021). Library creation used the immunoSEQ multiplex PCR assay. The clones in this table, taken by TCRdb from immuneACCESS, are in-frame only. Not every clone is retained; where verified, under half of the shortfall comes from an unresolved V gene, and the cause of the rest is unknown. Across this sample there are about 200,000 clones, with roughly 80% seen only once. 10% of the sample rests with the top ten. The sequenced sample consisted of peripheral blood. The receptors derive from an elderly woman with acute or convalescent COVID-19.

The chain is built from TRBV7-9 and TRBJ1-1; TRBD1 matches 11 bases. CDR3 size: 15 residues. J was trimmed by 3 bases and V by 3 bases; bases with no gene match: 3. CDR1 SEHNR and CDR2 FQNEAQ come from the germline V gene (reference sequence). CDR3 sequence: CASSLGQGGHTEAFF. CDR3 nucleotides: TGTGCCAGCAGCTTGGGACAGGGGGGTCACACTGAAGCTTTCTTT.

This clone appeared a few times. This chain joins TRBV7-2 and TRBJ1-3; a weak D match, TRBD1 (5 bases). The CDR3 is 17 amino acids. Trimming cost V 2 bases and J 0 bases, with 14 bases left between them. Per the germline V gene, CDR1 is SGHTA and CDR2 is FQGNSA. CDR3: CASSLLYRSSSGNTIYF. DNA of the CDR3: TGTGCCAGCAGCTTATTATACAGGTCCTCCTCTGGAAACACCATATATTTT.

The chain joins TRBV9 to TRBJ2-2; D may be TRBD1 (6 bases). Trimming pared 1 base from V and 6 bases from J, leaving 10 bases between. Germline V gives CDR1 SGDLS, CDR2 YYNGEE. The CDR3 has 14 amino acids. This CDR3 reads CASSVQGSAGELFF. The CDR3 DNA is TGTGCCAGCAGCGTACAGGGGAGCGCCGGGGAGCTGTTTTTT.

The chain is built from TRBV11-2 and TRBJ1-5; TRBD1 is a possible D gene (6 bases). Germline V gene data show CDR1 as SGHAT and CDR2 as FQNNGV. With 0 bases removed from V and 6 bases from J, the gap between germline ends came to 15 bases. The CDR3 totals 16 residues. The CDR3 nucleotides are TGTGCCAGCAGCTTAGATACCTCAGGGGTGGGTCAGCCCCAGCATTTT. Protein sequence: CASSLDTSGVGQPQHF.

This rearrangement joins TRBV5-6 to TRBJ2-7, with 9 nucleotides matching TRBD2. Germline V gene sequence: CDR1 SGHDT, CDR2 YYEEEE. The CDR3 spans 16 residues. V lost 1 base and J lost 0; bases outside the gene matches: 5. In DNA form, the CDR3 reads TGTGCCAGCAGCTTGAGGGCTAGCGGGATCTCCTACGAGCAGTACTTC. Its translation: CASSLRASGISYEQYF.

The chain recombines TRBV6-5 with TRBJ2-5; TRBD1 agrees at 8 bases. Per germline, CDR1 MNHEY and CDR2 SVGAGI. Trimming cost V 8 bases and J 1 base; bases outside gene matches: 3. This CDR3 has 13 amino acids. The CDR3 here is CASGRGRQETQYF. The CDR3 region has the DNA TGTGCCAGCGGCAGGGGGCGCCAAGAGACCCAGTACTTC.

The chain joins TRBV27 to TRBJ1-6; D call uncertain. Germline CDR1 is MNHEY and CDR2 is SMNVEV (reference sequence). The CDR3 spans 13 residues. Deletions cut 3 bases from V and 9 bases from J, with 9 bases between. The CDR3 loop is CASSLREGSPLHF. The CDR3 bases are TGTGCCAGCAGTTTGAGGGAGGGTTCACCCCTCCACTTT.

This chain uses TRBV6-1 with TRBJ1-6; no firm D call. V lost 2 bases to trimming and J lost 6 bases, with 14 bases between them. There are 16 residues in the CDR3. CDR1 and CDR2 (germline): MNHNS, SASEGT. The CDR3 nucleotides are TGTGCCAGCAGTGAAAGGAGTGGCGTCTTTAATTCACCCCTCCACTTT. Its translation: CASSERSGVFNSPLHF.

Comments on this clone: One end of the junction varies from germline; a read error may be responsible. The chain employs TRBV7-7 and TRBJ2-2; the D is unclear. CDR3 length: 15 amino acids. Per germline, CDR1 SSHAT and CDR2 FNYEAQ (reference sequence). The CDR3 loop reads CASSLGLSGTGELFF. The DNA of the CDR3 is TGTGCTAGCAGCCTAGGGCTCTCGGGCACCGGGGAGCTGTTTTTT. Full variable domain (outside the CDR3, taken from reference TRBV7-7 and TRBJ2-2): GAGVSQSPRYKVTKRGQDVTLRCDPISSHATLYWYQQALGQGPEFLTYFNYEAQPDKSGLPSDRFSAERPEGSISTLTIQRTEQRDSAMYRCASSLGLSGTGELFFGEGSRLTVL.

This rearrangement joins TRBV18 to TRBJ1-4; 8 bases match TRBD1. The CDR3 spans 15 residues. After removal of 2 bases from V and 8 bases from J, the junction contained 7 bases not matched to a gene. Germline V CDR1 and CDR2: KGHSH, LQKENI. CDR3: CASSPVGQGSEKLFF. The CDR3 coding sequence is TGTGCCAGCTCACCAGTTGGACAGGGTAGCGAAAAACTGTTTTTT.

The V and J genes are TRBV5-1 and TRBJ2-2; D is ambiguous. The V and J ends lost 2 bases and 4 bases respectively, with 12 bases between them. This CDR3 comprises 15 residues. Germline values: CDR1 SGHRS, CDR2 YFSETQ. Here the CDR3 reads CASSFTAQSTGELFF. In DNA form, the CDR3 reads TGCGCCAGCAGCTTTACAGCCCAGAGCACCGGGGAGCTGTTTTTT.

CDR3 amino acids: CASSQDFAQEYGYTF. CDR3 DNA sequence: TGCGCCAGCAGCCAAGATTTTGCCCAGGAATATGGCTACACCTTC. J is TRBJ1-2 and V is TRBV4-3, with D hard to call. The CDR3 contains 15 residues. Germline V gene sequence: CDR1 LGHNA, CDR2 YSLEER. V was trimmed by 0 bases and J by 5 bases, leaving 13 bases between them.

V usage is TRBV9 and J usage is TRBJ2-3; possibly TRBD2 for D (5 bases). This CDR3 is 16 amino acids long. The V and J ends lost 5 bases and 0 bases respectively, with 16 bases between them. Germline-derived CDR1 and CDR2 are SGDLS and YYNGEE. The CDR3 protein is CASSARAATSTDTQYF. The CDR3 coding sequence is TGTGCCAGCAGTGCCCGAGCGGCCACTAGCACAGATACGCAGTATTTT.

This clone has more than one count but fewer than ten. The rearrangement joins TRBV5-8 to TRBJ2-1, with a weak D call TRBD2 (5 bases). This CDR3 is 14 amino acids long. The V end lost 5 bases, the J end lost 5 bases, and 14 bases lay between the germline ends. Germline-derived CDR1 and CDR2 are SGHTS and YDEGEE. This CDR3 reads CASRDFQRDNEQFF. CDR3 coding DNA: TGTGCCAGCAGGGATTTTCAGAGGGACAATGAGCAGTTCTTC. Variable domain in full (rest from reference TRBV5-8 and TRBJ2-1): EAGVTQSPTHLIKTRGQQATLRCSPISGHTSVYWYQQALGLGLQFLLWYDEGEERNRGNFPPRFSGRQFPNYSSELNVNALELEDSALYLCASRDFQRDNEQFFGPGTRLTVL.

The chain combines TRBV30 with TRBJ1-2; TRBD1 matches at 7 bases. CDR1 GTSNPN and CDR2 SVGIG come from the germline V gene (reference sequence). This CDR3 spans 13 amino acids. Trimming at V came to 4 bases and at J to 0 bases, leaving 2 bases not matched to a gene. CDR3: CAWKDRSNYGYTF. The CDR3 DNA reads TGTGCCTGGAAGGACAGGTCTAACTATGGCTACACCTTC.

This clone came up a few times. The sample holds other DNA sequences that translate to the same CDR3. The rearrangement uses TRBV11-2 and TRBJ2-7; D is unresolved. The CDR3 is made up of 12 amino acids. V shed 1 base and J shed 4 bases, with 5 bases lying between them. Per germline, CDR1 SGHAT and CDR2 FQNNGV. The CDR3 DNA reads TGTGCCAGCAGCTTAGGGCAGTACGAGCAGTACTTC. Encoded protein: CASSLGQYEQYF.

This chain links TRBV3-1 (or the pseudogene TRBV3-2) with TRBJ2-5; D unresolved. V was cut by 1 base and J by 4 bases, with 7 bases left in between. This CDR3 comprises 13 residues. Per the germline V gene, CDR1 is LGHDT and CDR2 is YNNKEL (reference sequence). The CDR3 sequence is CASSQVQAETQYF. The CDR3 DNA reads as TGTGCCAGCAGCCAAGTGCAGGCAGAGACCCAGTACTTC.

CDR3 protein: CASSPGLRPETQYF. In DNA, the CDR3 is TGTGCCAGCAGTCCCGGACTAAGGCCTGAGACCCAGTACTTC. This chain connects TRBV27 to TRBJ2-5; perhaps TRBD2 as D (6 bases). The ends were cut back, 5 bases at V and 5 bases at J, with 15 bases in the middle. The CDR3 has 14 amino acids. Germline CDR1 is MNHEY and CDR2 is SMNVEV (reference sequence).

This clone came up once. The chain recombines TRBV30 with TRBJ2-1, with TRBD1 as a possible D gene (6 bases). This CDR3 has 12 amino acids. The germline CDR1 and CDR2 sequences are GTSNPN and SVGIG (reference sequence). Deletions cut 3 bases from V and 10 bases from J, with 13 bases between. Written as DNA, the CDR3 is TGTGCCTGGAGGGGGGCGGGCCGAGAGCAGTTCTTC. Translation gives CAWRGAGREQFF.